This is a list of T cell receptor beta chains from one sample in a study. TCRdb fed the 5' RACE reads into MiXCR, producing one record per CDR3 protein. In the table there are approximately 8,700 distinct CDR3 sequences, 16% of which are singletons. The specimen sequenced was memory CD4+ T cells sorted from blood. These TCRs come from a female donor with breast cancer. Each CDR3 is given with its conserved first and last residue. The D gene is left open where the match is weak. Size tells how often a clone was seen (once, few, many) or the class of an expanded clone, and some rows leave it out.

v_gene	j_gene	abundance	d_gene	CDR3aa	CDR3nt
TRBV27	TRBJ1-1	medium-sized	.	CASSWDWQQRYTEAFF	TGTGCCAGCAGTTGGGACTGGCAACAGCGGTACACTGAAGCTTTCTTT
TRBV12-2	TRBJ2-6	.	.	CASRLCGTRAGGANVLTF	TGTGCAAGTCGCTTATGCGGGACAAGGGCGGGTGGGGCCAACGTCCTGACTTTC
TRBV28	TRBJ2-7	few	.	CASSLMAGTYEQYF	TGTGCCAGCAGTTTAATGGCAGGCACCTACGAGCAGTACTTC
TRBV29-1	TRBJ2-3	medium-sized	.	CSVENSGGTDTQYF	TGCAGCGTTGAAAACTCAGGGGGGACAGATACGCAGTATTTT
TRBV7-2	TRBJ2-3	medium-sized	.	CASRRISTDTQYF	TGTGCCAGCAGAAGAATAAGCACAGATACGCAGTATTTT
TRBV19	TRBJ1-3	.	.	CASSSDSGNTIYF	TGTGCCAGTAGTTCGGACTCTGGAAACACCATATATTTT
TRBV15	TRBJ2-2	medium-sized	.	CATSREGSIFNTGELFF	TGTGCCACCAGCAGAGAAGGTTCAATCTTTAACACCGGGGAGCTGTTTTTT
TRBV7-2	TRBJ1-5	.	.	CASSLVAGSSHQPQHF	TGTGCCAGCAGCTTAGTCGCAGGGAGCTCCCATCAGCCCCAGCATTTT
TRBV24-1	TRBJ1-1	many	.	CATKGTGLNTEAFF	TGTGCCACCAAGGGGACCGGGTTGAACACTGAAGCTTTCTTT
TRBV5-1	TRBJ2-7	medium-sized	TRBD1	CASGAWRQGTYEQYF	TGCGCCAGCGGCGCATGGAGACAGGGTACCTACGAGCAGTACTTC
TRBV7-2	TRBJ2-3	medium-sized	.	CASSDHPLKTSTDTQYF	TGTGCCAGCAGCGACCACCCCCTGAAAACTAGCACAGATACGCAGTATTTT
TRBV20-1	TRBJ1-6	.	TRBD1	CSAPWDSSNSPLHF	TGCAGTGCTCCTTGGGACAGCAGTAATTCACCCCTCCACTTT
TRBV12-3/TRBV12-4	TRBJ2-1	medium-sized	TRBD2	CASRHGTSGHSYNEQFF	TGTGCCAGCAGGCATGGGACTAGCGGGCACTCCTACAATGAGCAGTTCTTC
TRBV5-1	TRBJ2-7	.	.	CASSRGGSYEQYF	TGCGCCAGCAGCCGGGGTGGGTCCTACGAGCAGTACTTC
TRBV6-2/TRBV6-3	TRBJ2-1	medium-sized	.	CASSYRRTSIGNEQFF	TGTGCCAGCAGTTACCGTAGAACGTCTATCGGGAATGAGCAGTTCTTC
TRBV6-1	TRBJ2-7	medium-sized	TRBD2	CASRGGNSYEQYF	TGTGCCAGCCGGGGGGGGAACTCCTACGAGCAGTACTTC
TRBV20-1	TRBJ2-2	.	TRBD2	CSAKSGRAFGELFF	TGCAGTGCTAAGAGCGGGAGGGCCTTCGGGGAGCTGTTTTTT
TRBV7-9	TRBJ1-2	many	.	CASSPPRGSNYGYTF	TGTGCCAGCAGCCCCCCCCGCGGCAGTAACTATGGCTACACCTTC
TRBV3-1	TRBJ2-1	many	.	CASSEGTSRNEQFF	TGTGCCAGCAGCGAGGGTACGTCTCGCAATGAGCAGTTCTTC
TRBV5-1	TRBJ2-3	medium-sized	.	CASSRGAFTDTQYF	TGCGCCAGCAGCCGGGGAGCTTTCACAGATACGCAGTATTTT
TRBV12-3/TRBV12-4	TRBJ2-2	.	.	CASSFQQPNTGELFF	TGTGCCAGCAGTTTTCAGCAACCGAACACCGGGGAGCTGTTTTTT
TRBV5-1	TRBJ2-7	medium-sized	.	CASSPEGGLTYEQYF	TGCGCCAGCAGCCCGGAGGGGGGACTAACGTACGAGCAGTACTTC
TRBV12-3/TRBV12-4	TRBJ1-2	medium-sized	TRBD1	CASRPGQGFYGYTF	TGTGCCAGCAGGCCGGGACAGGGGTTCTATGGCTACACCTTC
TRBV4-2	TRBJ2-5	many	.	CASSQERRETQYF	TGTGCCAGCAGCCAAGAAAGGAGGGAGACCCAGTACTTC
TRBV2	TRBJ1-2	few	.	CASSSTRDLSGYTF	TGTGCCAGCAGTTCCACCAGGGACCTTTCCGGCTACACCTTC
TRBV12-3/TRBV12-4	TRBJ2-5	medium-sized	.	CASSSGQEETQYF	TGTGCCAGCAGTTCGGGGCAAGAAGAGACCCAGTACTTC
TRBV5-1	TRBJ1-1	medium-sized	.	CASSLGTENTEAFF	TGCGCCAGCAGCCTAGGGACGGAGAACACTGAAGCTTTCTTT
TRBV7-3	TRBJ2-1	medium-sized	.	CASSVSLGEQFF	TGTGCCAGCAGCGTCAGCTTGGGTGAGCAGTTCTTC
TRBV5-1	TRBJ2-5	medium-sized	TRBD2	CASSLEASGSRVETQYF	TGCGCCAGCAGCTTGGAAGCTAGCGGGAGTCGTGTAGAGACCCAGTACTTC
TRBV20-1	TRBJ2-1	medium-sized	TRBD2	CSAPAGGNNEQFF	TGCAGTGCTCCAGCGGGAGGTAACAATGAGCAGTTCTTC
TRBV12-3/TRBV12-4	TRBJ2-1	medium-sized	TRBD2	CASSLSLAGDSNEQFF	TGTGCCAGCAGTTTAAGCCTAGCGGGAGATTCCAATGAGCAGTTCTTC
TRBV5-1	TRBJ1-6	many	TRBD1	CASSLGGQGDSPLHF	TGCGCCAGCAGCTTGGGGGGACAGGGGGATTCACCCCTCCACTTT
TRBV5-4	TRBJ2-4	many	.	CASSEPSTKNIQYF	TGTGCCAGCAGCGAACCGTCGACCAAAAACATTCAGTACTTC
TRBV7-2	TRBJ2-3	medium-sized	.	CASSEGNTQYF	TGTGCCAGCAGCGAGGGGAATACGCAGTATTTT
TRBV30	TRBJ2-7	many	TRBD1	CAWSWDSPFYEQYF	TGTGCCTGGAGTTGGGACAGCCCTTTCTACGAGCAGTACTTC
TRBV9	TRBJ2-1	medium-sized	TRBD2	CASSNQGGAGWNEQFF	TGTGCCAGCAGCAACCAGGGAGGGGCAGGGTGGAATGAGCAGTTCTTC
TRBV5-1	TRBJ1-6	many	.	CASSWEGGNNSPLHF	TGCGCCAGCAGCTGGGAGGGAGGAAACAATTCACCCCTCCACTTT